This T cell receptor beta chain was observed in a study of early T cells in non-severe SARS-CoV-2 infection listed by TCRdb under 2021. Some background on the complete study: Because TCR sequencing relied on bulk RNA taken from unsorted whole blood, pairing of alpha and beta chains was not possible.

Library preparation employed 5' RACE. Sequencing took place on a NextSeq 500. To correct for sequencing error and PCR bias, the TCR library protocol tagged individual cDNA molecules with unique molecular identifiers. Both TCR alpha and beta chains were sequenced, and tight co-correlation was observed between alpha and beta sequence abundances in each sample. The source study handled its data this way. Decombinator V4 was used to annotate the V gene, J gene and CDR3 of the TCR sequences. TCRs were defined as expanded if a significant change between any two time points was detected under a Poisson model with p below 0.0001. Abundances of TCRs were expressed as counts per million after normalisation to the total number of TCRs sequenced in each sample. TRAV1-2 paired with TRAJ12, TRAJ20 or TRAJ33 defined MAIT TCRs, while TRAV10 paired with TRAJ18 defined iNKT TCRs. A search of VDJdb, accessed on 1 November 2021, was run for TCRs annotated to CMV, EBV and SARS-CoV-2, with TCRs annotated for multiple antigens excluded. Using fastp at Q25 and MiXCR, TCRdb reprocessed the public reads and kept productive beta chains. Every CDR3 protein is listed once, alongside the most common genes and DNA of its rows. TCRdb, not the authors, supplied the V and J calls. In this sample the table shows tens of thousands of distinct CDR3 sequences, roughly 15% of which occur a single time. Jointly, the top ten make up about 3.7% of the sample.

To note about this clonotype: What antigen it recognizes has not been identified. Base qualities were left out, and no much larger clone turns up one base away.

The CDR3 contains 14 residues, cysteine and phenylalanine counted. Solely the CDR3 DNA is kept, with 42 bases framed from the first base. Sequences WSHSY (CDR1) and SAAADI (CDR2) are obtained from the germline V gene. Trimming removed 5 bases from V and 8 bases from J, leaving 17 bases between the germline ends. A case-control design nested within a healthcare worker cohort in London, UK, was used, with weekly nasopharyngeal swab PCR tests and blood sampling performed. Healthcare workers were recruited during the week of the UK lockdown, between 23 and 31 March 2020, and followed weekly for up to roughly 15 weeks. Overall study outcomes, separate from this receptor: Matching against VDJdb was skewed toward anti-spike CD8 responses, likely underestimated virus-specific expansions, and missed private and CD4 specificities.

The TCR was taken from an adult who was a healthcare worker with PCR-confirmed SARS-CoV-2 infection or an uninfected control (not recorded which). Recombination linked TRBV10-2 to TRBJ2-3; the D gene identity is not certain. Sample: whole blood, taken at baseline. This receptor has the CDR3 CASSPTPARSTQYF. The DNA sequence follows: TGCGCCAGCAGTCCTACTCCCGCTCGTAGTACGCAGTATTTT.